The T cell receptor beta chain under discussion was sequenced for a study of blood T cell repertoires in COVID-19 (dated by TCRdb to 2019 to 2021). Notes on the research overall: Samples from collaborators originated in the United States, Italy and Spain and spanned both the acute and convalescent phases of COVID-19. HLA class I and class II types, where available, came from metadata supplied by the sample provider rather than from assay-based typing. The material from the prospective study consisted of cDNA or gDNA derived from T cells, B-cell-depleted T cells, or PBMCs. Subjects who had been exposed to COVID-19, were actively infected with it, or had recovered from it provided the deeply sampled blood TCRbeta repertoires that made up the dataset. A de-identified subject ID, COVID-19 status, age in years and sex were almost always included in the sample metadata. The repertoires were released in a freely available public database meant as a resource for research on the immune response to SARS-CoV-2. The samples were drawn from the first 160 participants of the ongoing ImmuneRACE study and from 950 to 1,500 subjects provided by 6 global collaborators.

On the study overall, not on this receptor specifically: Clinical and demographic metadata were provided uncurated, with the amount varying by source and participant.

TCRbeta CDR3 regions were amplified from genomic DNA using the immunoSEQ Assay, a bias-controlled multiplex PCR. For the original study's pipeline: The number of nucleated cells in each sample was estimated from the amplification of reference gene primers within the assay. To quantify the absolute abundance of each unique TCRbeta CDR3 rearrangement, sequence reads were collapsed and filtered. For each sample, productive Simpson clonality was calculated as the square root of Simpson's diversity index over productive rearrangements. TCRdb provides this immuneACCESS table in a form limited to in-frame rearrangements. Some clones are lacking; in checked studies, under half of them reflect an unresolved V gene, and why the rest are absent is not known. V and J calls and clone size are copied from that table; D and trimming were computed from the DNA. In all, the sample holds around 120,000 clones, and approximately 84% of those were seen once. The ten largest clonotypes hold roughly 7.1% of the sample.

A remark on this clone: Its specific antigen is unknown. Per-nucleotide qualities are absent, and no much larger clonotype sits a single base away.

There are 15 amino acids in the CDR3, from cysteine to phenylalanine inclusive. The only DNA kept is the CDR3, 45 bases in frame from the first base. From a lookup of the germline V gene, CDR1 and CDR2 are SQVTM and ANQGSEA. After removal of 6 bases from V and 3 bases from J, the junction retains 9 bases not matched to a gene. Collaborating institutions collected whole blood in K2EDTA tubes following their own protocols. For TCRbeta analysis, collaborators shipped samples in one of three forms: frozen whole blood, isolated PBMCs, or DNA extracted from either of those sample types. The clonotype comes from a man in his sixties or seventies with active or convalescent COVID-19. Sequencing was performed on peripheral blood. The V and J segments used are TRBV29-1 and TRBJ1-2; TRBD1 agrees with 11 junctional bases. The CDR3 in this case is CSVPRTGGIHYGYTF. The DNA sequence follows: TGCAGCGTGCCACGGACAGGGGGCATTCACTATGGCTACACCTTC.